These T cell receptor beta chains were read from a single sample in a study of cytomegalovirus exposure and HLA in healthy donors. Generated by immunoSEQ multiplex PCR, the TCRdb table keeps only in-frame clones and is missing some. The data contain approximately 130,000 clones, 79% of them singletons. Material: PBMCs. These receptors came from a male donor in good health and CMV-seronegative. Each CDR3 is given with its conserved first and last residue. The D gene is left open where the match is weak. Some rows have no size entry. The others give once, few or many, or a class for an expanded clone.

J gene: TRBJ1-1
D gene: -
clone size: -
CDR3 length: 13
V gene: TRBV2
CDR3 protein: CASSDGQYTEAFF
CDR3 DNA: TGTGCCAGCAGTGATGGGCAGTACACTGAAGCTTTCTTT

J gene: TRBJ2-7
D gene: -
clone size: -
CDR3 length: 14
V gene: TRBV5-4
CDR3 protein: CASSPWDSTYEQYF
CDR3 DNA: TGTGCCAGCAGCCCTTGGGACTCAACCTACGAGCAGTACTTC

J gene: TRBJ2-3
D gene: TRBD2
clone size: -
CDR3 length: 16
V gene: TRBV5-4
CDR3 protein: CASSLGAGGRTDTQYF
CDR3 DNA: TGTGCCAGCAGCTTGGGAGCGGGGGGGCGGACAGATACGCAGTATTTT

J gene: TRBJ2-2
D gene: TRBD1
clone size: -
CDR3 length: 15
V gene: TRBV7-2
CDR3 protein: CASSLMDRGAGELFF
CDR3 DNA: TGTGCCAGCAGCTTAATGGACAGGGGTGCCGGGGAGCTGTTTTTT

J gene: TRBJ1-4
D gene: TRBD1
clone size: few
CDR3 length: 16
V gene: TRBV18
CDR3 protein: CASSPLQGQGIEKLFF
CDR3 DNA: TGTGCCAGCTCACCACTGCAGGGACAGGGGATTGAAAAACTGTTTTTT

J gene: TRBJ1-2
D gene: TRBD1
clone size: -
CDR3 length: 14
V gene: TRBV4-3
CDR3 protein: CASSPGQGNYGYTF
CDR3 DNA: TGCGCCAGCAGCCCCGGACAGGGAAACTATGGCTACACCTTC

J gene: TRBJ1-2
D gene: TRBD1
clone size: -
CDR3 length: 16
V gene: TRBV7-2
CDR3 protein: CASSSGGAGGPVGYTF
CDR3 DNA: TGTGCCAGCAGCTCCGGGGGAGCAGGGGGCCCGGTTGGCTACACCTTC

J gene: TRBJ1-1
D gene: -
clone size: -
CDR3 length: 11
V gene: TRBV19
CDR3 protein: CASYFEAEAFF
CDR3 DNA: TGTGCCAGTTATTTCGAGGCTGAAGCTTTCTTT

J gene: TRBJ2-7
D gene: -
clone size: -
CDR3 length: 14
V gene: TRBV6-5
CDR3 protein: CASSYSQGGYEQYF
CDR3 DNA: TGTGCCAGCAGTTACTCGCAAGGGGGCTACGAGCAGTACTTC

J gene: TRBJ2-1
D gene: -
clone size: -
CDR3 length: 14
V gene: TRBV18
CDR3 protein: CASSREQGYNEQFF
CDR3 DNA: TGTGCCAGCTCACGAGAACAGGGATACAATGAGCAGTTCTTC

J gene: TRBJ1-5
D gene: -
clone size: -
CDR3 length: 15
V gene: TRBV7-2
CDR3 protein: CASSLSVSGNQPQHF
CDR3 DNA: TGTGCCAGCAGCTTGTCCGTATCTGGCAATCAGCCCCAGCATTTT

J gene: TRBJ2-7
D gene: TRBD1
clone size: few
CDR3 length: 15
V gene: TRBV30
CDR3 protein: CAWKGINRGIIEQYF
CDR3 DNA: TGTGCCTGGAAAGGGATAAACAGGGGAATAATCGAGCAGTACTTC

J gene: TRBJ1-1
D gene: -
clone size: few
CDR3 length: 14
V gene: TRBV19
CDR3 protein: CASTDPGSGTEAFF
CDR3 DNA: TGTGCCAGTACTGATCCGGGGTCGGGCACTGAAGCTTTCTTT

J gene: TRBJ2-5
D gene: TRBD2
clone size: -
CDR3 length: 14
V gene: TRBV5-1
CDR3 protein: CASSLGTSEETQYF
CDR3 DNA: TGCGCCAGCAGCTTGGGGACTAGCGAGGAGACCCAGTACTTC

J gene: TRBJ1-1
D gene: -
clone size: -
CDR3 length: 13
V gene: TRBV4-1
CDR3 protein: CASSQIGAFEAFF
CDR3 DNA: TGCGCCAGCAGCCAAATAGGGGCTTTTGAAGCTTTCTTT

J gene: TRBJ2-2
D gene: -
clone size: -
CDR3 length: 14
V gene: TRBV9
CDR3 protein: CASSPGGETGELFF
CDR3 DNA: TGTGCCAGCAGCCCCGGAGGGGAAACCGGGGAGCTGTTTTTT

J gene: TRBJ1-3
D gene: TRBD1
clone size: -
CDR3 length: 14
V gene: TRBV7-9
CDR3 protein: CASSLTGRVDTIYF
CDR3 DNA: TGTGCCAGCAGCTTGACAGGGCGAGTTGACACCATATATTTT

J gene: TRBJ1-5
D gene: -
clone size: -
CDR3 length: 13
V gene: TRBV7-2
CDR3 protein: CASSPSSNQPQHF
CDR3 DNA: TGTGCCAGCAGCCCTAGTAGCAATCAGCCCCAGCATTTT

J gene: TRBJ2-3
D gene: TRBD2
clone size: -
CDR3 length: 17
V gene: TRBV9
CDR3 protein: CASSVEGGGASTDTQYF
CDR3 DNA: TGTGCCAGCAGCGTAGAGGGCGGGGGGGCCTCTACAGATACGCAGTATTTT

J gene: TRBJ2-2
D gene: -
clone size: once
CDR3 length: 17
V gene: TRBV4-3
CDR3 protein: CASSQDVGFANTGELFF
CDR3 DNA: TGCGCCAGCAGCCAAGATGTCGGTTTCGCGAACACCGGGGAGCTGTTTTTT

J gene: TRBJ1-1
D gene: -
clone size: -
CDR3 length: 12
V gene: TRBV6-5
CDR3 protein: CASSYGQGEAFF
CDR3 DNA: TGTGCCAGCAGTTACGGGCAGGGTGAAGCTTTCTTT

J gene: TRBJ2-1
D gene: -
clone size: -
CDR3 length: 18
V gene: TRBV21-1
CDR3 protein: CASSKAASGGARHNEQFF
CDR3 DNA: TGTGCCAGCAGCAAAGCTGCTAGCGGGGGGGCTCGTCACAATGAGCAGTTCTTC

J gene: TRBJ2-5
D gene: TRBD2
clone size: -
CDR3 length: 17
V gene: TRBV5-1
CDR3 protein: CASSVTRLAGGGETQYF
CDR3 DNA: TGCGCCAGCAGCGTAACAAGACTAGCGGGGGGAGGAGAGACCCAGTACTTC

J gene: TRBJ2-5
D gene: TRBD2
clone size: -
CDR3 length: 14
V gene: TRBV6-6
CDR3 protein: CASSWAGGGGTQYF
CDR3 DNA: TGTGCCAGCAGTTGGGCCGGAGGCGGGGGGACCCAGTACTTC

J gene: TRBJ1-6
D gene: -
clone size: -
CDR3 length: 15
V gene: TRBV6-1
CDR3 protein: CASSEQEGHNSPLHF
CDR3 DNA: TGTGCCAGCAGTGAACAGGAGGGCCATAATTCACCCCTCCACTTT

J gene: TRBJ2-5
D gene: -
clone size: -
CDR3 length: 15
V gene: TRBV9
CDR3 protein: CASSGGGHLQETQYF
CDR3 DNA: TGTGCCAGCAGCGGGGGGGGACACCTTCAAGAGACCCAGTACTTC

J gene: TRBJ2-7
D gene: TRBD1
clone size: -
CDR3 length: 13
V gene: TRBV19
CDR3 protein: CASSSGQGDEQYF
CDR3 DNA: TGTGCCAGTAGCTCGGGACAGGGCGACGAGCAGTACTTC

J gene: TRBJ2-3
D gene: TRBD2
clone size: -
CDR3 length: 17
V gene: TRBV6-1
CDR3 protein: CASSEALTSGGADTQYF
CDR3 DNA: TGTGCCAGCAGTGAAGCCCTGACTAGCGGGGGGGCGGATACGCAGTATTTT